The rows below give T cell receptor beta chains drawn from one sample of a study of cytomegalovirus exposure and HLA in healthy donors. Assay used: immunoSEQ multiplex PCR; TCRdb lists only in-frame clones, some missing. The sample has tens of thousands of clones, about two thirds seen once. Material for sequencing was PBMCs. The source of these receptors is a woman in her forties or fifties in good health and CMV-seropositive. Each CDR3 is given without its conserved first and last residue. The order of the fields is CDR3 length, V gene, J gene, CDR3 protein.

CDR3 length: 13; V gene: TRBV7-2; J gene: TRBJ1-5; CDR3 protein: ASSPDPGIGQPQH
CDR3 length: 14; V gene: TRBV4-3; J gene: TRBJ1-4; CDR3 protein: ASSGGSLFKGEKLF
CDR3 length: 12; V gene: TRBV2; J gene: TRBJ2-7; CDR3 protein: ASRAMGGTYEQY
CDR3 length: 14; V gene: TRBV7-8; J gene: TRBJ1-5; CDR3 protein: ASSLDWTGFNQPQH
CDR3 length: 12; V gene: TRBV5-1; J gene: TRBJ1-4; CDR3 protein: ASSQGAPNEKLF
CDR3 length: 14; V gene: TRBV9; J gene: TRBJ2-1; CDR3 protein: ASSPSGSSSYNEQF
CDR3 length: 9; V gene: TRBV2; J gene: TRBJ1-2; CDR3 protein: ASVVAGGYT
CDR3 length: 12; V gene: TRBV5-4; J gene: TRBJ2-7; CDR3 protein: ASSFSGGAYEQY
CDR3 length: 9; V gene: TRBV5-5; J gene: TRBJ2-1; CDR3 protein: ASSLKEEQF
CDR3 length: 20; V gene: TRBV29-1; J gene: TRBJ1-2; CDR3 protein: SVSTSLAAVRDRGFGRYGYT
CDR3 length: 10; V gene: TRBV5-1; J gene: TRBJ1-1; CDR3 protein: ASSLGAGEAF
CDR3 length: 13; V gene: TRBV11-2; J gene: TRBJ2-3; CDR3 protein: ASSSVQGAADTQY
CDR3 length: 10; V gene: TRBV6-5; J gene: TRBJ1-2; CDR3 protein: ASKTGDYGYT
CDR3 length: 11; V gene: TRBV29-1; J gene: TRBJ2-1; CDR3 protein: SVARGGATEQF
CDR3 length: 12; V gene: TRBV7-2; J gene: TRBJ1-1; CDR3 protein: ASSLRQVPTEAF
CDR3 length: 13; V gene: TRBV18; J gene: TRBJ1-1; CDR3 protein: ASSPPGAANTEAF
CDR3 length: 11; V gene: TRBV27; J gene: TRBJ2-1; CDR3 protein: ASSLGQAYEQF
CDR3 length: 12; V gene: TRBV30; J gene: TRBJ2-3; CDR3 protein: AWARRASTDTQY
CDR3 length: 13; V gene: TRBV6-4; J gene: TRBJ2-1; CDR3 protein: ASSEASGGGNEQF
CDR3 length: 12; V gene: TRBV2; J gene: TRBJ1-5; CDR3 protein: ASSETGIDQPQH
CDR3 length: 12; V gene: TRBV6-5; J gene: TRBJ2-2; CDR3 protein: ASRARPDGGELF
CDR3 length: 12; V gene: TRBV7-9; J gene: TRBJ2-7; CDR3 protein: ASSFLADAYEQY
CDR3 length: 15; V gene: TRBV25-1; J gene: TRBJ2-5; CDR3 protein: ASSDLGGTGFQETQY
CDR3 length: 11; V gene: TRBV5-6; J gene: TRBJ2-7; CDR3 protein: ASSLVTGDEQY
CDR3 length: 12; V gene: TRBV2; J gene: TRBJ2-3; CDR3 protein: ASREQGQTDTQY
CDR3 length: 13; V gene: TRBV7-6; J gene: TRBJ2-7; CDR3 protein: ASSQPTARADEQY
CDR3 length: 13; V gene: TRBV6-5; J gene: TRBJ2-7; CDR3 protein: ASSYSWGQEYEQY
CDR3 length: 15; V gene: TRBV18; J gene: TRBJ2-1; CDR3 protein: ASSPGTSGRDGNEQF
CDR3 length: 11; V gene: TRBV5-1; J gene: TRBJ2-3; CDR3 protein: ASKFQGGDTQY
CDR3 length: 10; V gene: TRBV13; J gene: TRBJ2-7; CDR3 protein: ASSLSSYEQY
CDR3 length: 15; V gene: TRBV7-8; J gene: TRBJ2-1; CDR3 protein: ASSVSGTSLSYNEQF
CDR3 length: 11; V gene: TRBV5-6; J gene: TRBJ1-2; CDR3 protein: ASRPGSGTGYT
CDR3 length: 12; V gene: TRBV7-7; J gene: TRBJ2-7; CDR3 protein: ASSLDRVSHEQY
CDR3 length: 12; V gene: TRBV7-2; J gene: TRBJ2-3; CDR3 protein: ASSLGLAGDTQY
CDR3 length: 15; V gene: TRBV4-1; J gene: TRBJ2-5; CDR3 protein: ASSQDFLAGGLETQY
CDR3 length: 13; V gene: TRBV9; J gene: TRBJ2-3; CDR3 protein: ASSVRGTGTDTQY
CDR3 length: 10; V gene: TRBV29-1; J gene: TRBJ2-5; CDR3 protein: SVDRETETQY
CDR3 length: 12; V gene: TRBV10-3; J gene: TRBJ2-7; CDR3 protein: AISYGTEIGEQY
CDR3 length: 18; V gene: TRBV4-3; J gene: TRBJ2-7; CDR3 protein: ASSQSLAGDHLGFSYEQY
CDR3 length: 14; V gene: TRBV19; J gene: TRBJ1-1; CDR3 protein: ASSLKGPGLGTEAF
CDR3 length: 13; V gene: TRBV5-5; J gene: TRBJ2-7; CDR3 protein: ASSDTGAPSYEQY
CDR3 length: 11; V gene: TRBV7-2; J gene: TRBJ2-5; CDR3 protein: ASSSQGVETQY
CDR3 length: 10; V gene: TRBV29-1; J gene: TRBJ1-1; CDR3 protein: SVGHSNTEAF
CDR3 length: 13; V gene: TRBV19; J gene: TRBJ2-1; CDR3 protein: ASSILGGVYNEQF
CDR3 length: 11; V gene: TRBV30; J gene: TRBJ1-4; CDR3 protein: AWTPPSTGERS
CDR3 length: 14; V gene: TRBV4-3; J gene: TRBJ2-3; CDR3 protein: ASRGHLAGGTDTQY
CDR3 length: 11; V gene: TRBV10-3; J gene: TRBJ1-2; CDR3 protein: AISVDREGGYT
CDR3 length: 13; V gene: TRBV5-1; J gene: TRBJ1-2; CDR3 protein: ASSNGQGDNYGYT
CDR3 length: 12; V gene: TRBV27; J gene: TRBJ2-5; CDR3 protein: ASSHPGVAETQY